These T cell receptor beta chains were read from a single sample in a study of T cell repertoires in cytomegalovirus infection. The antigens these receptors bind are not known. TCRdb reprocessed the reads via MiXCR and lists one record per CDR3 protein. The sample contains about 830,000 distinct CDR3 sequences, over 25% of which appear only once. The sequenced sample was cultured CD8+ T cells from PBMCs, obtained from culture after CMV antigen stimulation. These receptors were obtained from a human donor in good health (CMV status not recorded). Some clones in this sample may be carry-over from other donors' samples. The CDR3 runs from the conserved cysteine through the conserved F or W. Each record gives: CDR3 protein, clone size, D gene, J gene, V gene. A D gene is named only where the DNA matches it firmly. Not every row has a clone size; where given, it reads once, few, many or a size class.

CDR3 protein: CASKRTGTTEAFF; clone size: -; D gene: TRBD1; J gene: TRBJ1-1; V gene: TRBV7-9
CDR3 protein: CASSPSMNQPQHF; clone size: -; D gene: -; J gene: TRBJ1-5; V gene: TRBV7-6
CDR3 protein: CATSVRQPSTYEQYF; clone size: many; D gene: -; J gene: TRBJ2-7; V gene: TRBV24-1
CDR3 protein: CASSSVPEKLFF; clone size: -; D gene: -; J gene: TRBJ1-4; V gene: TRBV7-9
CDR3 protein: CASSLVGGAIYEQYF; clone size: few; D gene: -; J gene: TRBJ2-7; V gene: TRBV7-9
CDR3 protein: CASSSLEDFYEAFF; clone size: once; D gene: -; J gene: TRBJ1-1; V gene: TRBV27
CDR3 protein: CASNRGRGGVEQFF; clone size: -; D gene: TRBD2; J gene: TRBJ2-1; V gene: TRBV27
CDR3 protein: CASSSLGGEYNEQFF; clone size: -; D gene: TRBD2; J gene: TRBJ2-1; V gene: TRBV5-3
CDR3 protein: CASSSTGSSPLHF; clone size: few; D gene: -; J gene: TRBJ1-6; V gene: TRBV12-3/TRBV12-4
CDR3 protein: CASSLYGEGPWEAFF; clone size: few; D gene: -; J gene: TRBJ1-1; V gene: TRBV11-2
CDR3 protein: CASSPTGTGGADGYTF; clone size: -; D gene: TRBD1; J gene: TRBJ1-2; V gene: TRBV5-1
CDR3 protein: CASSAESRFTLDEQYF; clone size: -; D gene: -; J gene: TRBJ2-7; V gene: TRBV5-5
CDR3 protein: CASTYSGGSSEQFF; clone size: -; D gene: TRBD2; J gene: TRBJ2-1; V gene: TRBV19
CDR3 protein: CASSYSRTTNTEAFF; clone size: few; D gene: -; J gene: TRBJ1-1; V gene: TRBV6-6
CDR3 protein: CASRPTGAFYNEQFF; clone size: many; D gene: TRBD1; J gene: TRBJ2-1; V gene: TRBV28
CDR3 protein: CASRGEDQPQHF; clone size: few; D gene: -; J gene: TRBJ1-5; V gene: TRBV12-3/TRBV12-4
CDR3 protein: CASSQARDRGDYGYTF; clone size: many; D gene: TRBD1; J gene: TRBJ1-2; V gene: TRBV6-5
CDR3 protein: CASSLGHQSTNEKLFF; clone size: few; D gene: -; J gene: TRBJ1-4; V gene: TRBV7-9